The clone carrying this TCR beta chain was counted only a few times. The sample comes from a study of blood T cell repertoires in COVID-19. Whole-study context: Samples came from the United States, Italy and Spain, spanning acute and convalescent COVID-19. PBMCs, B-cell-depleted T cells, or T cells were the source of the cDNA or gDNA that made up the material.

This table comes from immunoSEQ multiplex PCR, and its TCRdb copy is limited to in-frame clones, with some not included. The table lists 400,000 to 450,000 clones, 80% to 90% of them singletons. From germline, CDR1 is SGHRS and CDR2 YFSETQ. Deletions cut 2 bases from V and 4 bases from J, with 12 bases between. The CDR3 covers 15 residues. Followed over time, Seattle patients had been enrolled while infection was active. The chain combines TRBV5-1 with TRBJ2-2; D is unclear. This clonotype was sampled from a man between 18 and 29 years old with COVID-19, enrolled during active disease. Input material: peripheral blood. The CDR3 region is CASSLPTTATGELFF. The CDR3 nucleotides read TGCGCCAGCAGCTTACCTACGACTGCCACCGGGGAGCTGTTTTTT. Full variable domain (remainder filled in from reference TRBV5-1 and TRBJ2-2): KAGVTQTPRYLIKTRGQQVTLSCSPISGHRSVSWYQQTPGQGLQFLFEYFSETQRNKGNFPGRFSGRQFSNSRSEMNVSTLELGDSALYLCASSLPTTATGELFFGEGSRLTVL.